The clone carrying this T cell receptor (beta chain) was picked up one time. This same CDR3 is encoded by further DNA sequences in the sample. This CDR3 contains 14 residues. Germline CDR1 reads SGHTA; CDR2 reads FQGNSA. V was clipped by 3 bases and J by 1 base, with 9 bases between them. These data originate in a study of shared clonotypes between healthy human individuals. Assay: immunoSEQ multiplex PCR; the TCRdb copy retains only in-frame clones and omits some. The table records around 2.1 million clones, almost 96% of them present only once. This chain uses TRBV7-2 with TRBJ1-1, with D uncertain. What was sequenced was naive CD4+ T cells sorted from blood. Subset reported: CD45RA+ positively selected. This TCR derives from a man aged 18 to 29 in good health. This chain's CDR3 is CASSFGTANTEAFF. The CDR3 DNA is TGTGCCAGCAGCTTTGGAACAGCGAACACTGAAGCTTTCTTT.